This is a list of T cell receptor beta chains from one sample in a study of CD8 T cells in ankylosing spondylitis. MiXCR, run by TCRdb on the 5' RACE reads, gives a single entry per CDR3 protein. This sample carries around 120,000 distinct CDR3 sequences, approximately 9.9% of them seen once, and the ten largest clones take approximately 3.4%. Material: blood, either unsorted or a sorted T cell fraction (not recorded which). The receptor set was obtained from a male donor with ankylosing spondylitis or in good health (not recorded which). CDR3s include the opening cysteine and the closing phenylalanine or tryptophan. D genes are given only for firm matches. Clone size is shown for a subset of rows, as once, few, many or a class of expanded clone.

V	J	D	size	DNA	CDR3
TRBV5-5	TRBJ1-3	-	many	TGTGCCAGCAGGCTAGACAGGCTGGGAGGAAACACCATATATTTT	CASRLDRLGGNTIYF
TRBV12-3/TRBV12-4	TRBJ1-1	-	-	TGTGCCAGCAGTTTGGTGGGGGGGAGGAGGGCTGAAGCTTTCTTT	CASSLVGGRRAEAFF
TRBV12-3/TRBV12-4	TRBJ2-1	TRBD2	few	TGTGCCAGCAGACCGGGACAGGGACTAGCGGGGAATGAGCAGTTCTTC	CASRPGQGLAGNEQFF
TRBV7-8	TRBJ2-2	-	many	TGTGCCAGCAGCTTAACGAGTACGAGTTACACCGGGGAGCTGTTTTTT	CASSLTSTSYTGELFF
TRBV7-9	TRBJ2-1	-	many	TGTGCCAGCAGCCGCCCTAAGGAAACAGCGAGTGAGCAGTTCTTC	CASSRPKETASEQFF
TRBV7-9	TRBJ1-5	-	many	TGTGCCAGCAGCTTAGCGGGCTCGCCCCAGCCCCAGCATTTT	CASSLAGSPQPQHF
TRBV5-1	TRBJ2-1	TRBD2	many	TGCGCCAGCAGTCAGGGACTAGCGGGTGTCAATGAGCAGTTCTTC	CASSQGLAGVNEQFF
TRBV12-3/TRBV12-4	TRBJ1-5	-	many	TGTGCCAGCAGTTTACCAGGGCTCCCGGGGGCCCAGCATTTT	CASSLPGLPGAQHF
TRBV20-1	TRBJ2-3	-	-	TGCAGTGCTAGGCCCAGGAGAGACACAGATACGCAGTATTTT	CSARPRRDTDTQYF
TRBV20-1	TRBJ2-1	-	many	TGCAGTGCTAGGTTCGGGAGCTCCTACAATGAGCAGTTCTTC	CSARFGSSYNEQFF
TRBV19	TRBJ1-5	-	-	TGTGCCAGTAGTATAGTTGCGGGGGGCAATCAGCCCCAGCATTTT	CASSIVAGGNQPQHF
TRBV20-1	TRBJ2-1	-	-	TGCAGTGCTAGTCGACAGCTCAATGAGCAGTTCTTC	CSASRQLNEQFF
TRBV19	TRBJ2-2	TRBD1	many	TGTGCCAGTAGTATTCAGGGGGCCAACACCGGGGAGCTGTTTTTT	CASSIQGANTGELFF
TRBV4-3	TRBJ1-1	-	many	TGCGCCAGCAGCCAAGACTGGACCGCCAACACTGAAGCTTTCTTT	CASSQDWTANTEAFF
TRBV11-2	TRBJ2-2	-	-	TGTGCCAGCAGCCCTTCCAACACCGGGGAGCTGTTTTTT	CASSPSNTGELFF
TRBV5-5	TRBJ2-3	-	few	TGTGCCAGCAGGTACAGTCCCTTCCAACACACAGATACGCAGTATTTT	CASRYSPFQHTDTQYF
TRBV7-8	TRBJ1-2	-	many	TGTGCCAGCAGCTCAAACAACAGGGTTCGGAACTATGGCTACACCTTC	CASSSNNRVRNYGYTF
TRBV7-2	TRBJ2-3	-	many	TGTGCCAGCAGCTCTCGCACAGATACGCAGTATTTT	CASSSRTDTQYF
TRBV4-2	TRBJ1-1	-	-	TGTGCCAGCAGCCAAGCCGGGGCCTATTTCCCTGAAGCTTTCTTT	CASSQAGAYFPEAFF
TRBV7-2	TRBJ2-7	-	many	TGTGCCAGCAGCCCAGGGGGGTACGAGCAGTACTTC	CASSPGGYEQYF
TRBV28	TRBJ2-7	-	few	TGTGCCAGCAGTTTACCCCTCCGGAGCTCCTACGAGCAGTACTTC	CASSLPLRSSYEQYF
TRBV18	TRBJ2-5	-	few	TGTGCCAGCTCACCACTGACTAGAAAAGAGACCCAGTACTTC	CASSPLTRKETQYF
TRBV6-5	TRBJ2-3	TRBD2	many	TGTGCCAGCAGTTACGGCGCTAGCGGTAGCACAGATACGCAGTATTTT	CASSYGASGSTDTQYF
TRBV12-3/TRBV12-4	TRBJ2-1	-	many	TGTGCCAGCATTTTAAACTCATACAATGAGCAGTTCTTC	CASILNSYNEQFF
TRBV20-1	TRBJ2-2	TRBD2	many	TGCAGTGCTAGAGACGGGAGGAAAGCCGGGGAGCTGTTTTTT	CSARDGRKAGELFF
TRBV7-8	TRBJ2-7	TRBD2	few	TGTGCCAGCAGCTTAGGGCGTTGGGGACTAGGGAACGAGCAGTACTTC	CASSLGRWGLGNEQYF
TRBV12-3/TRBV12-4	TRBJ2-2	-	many	TGTGCCAGCAGTTTAAGCCCCGGGGAGCTGTTTTTT	CASSLSPGELFF
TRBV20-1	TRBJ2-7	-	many	TGCAGTGTCCCCGACGAGGTAGGCTACGAGCAGTACTTC	CSVPDEVGYEQYF
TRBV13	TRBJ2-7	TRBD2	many	TGTGCCAGCAGCTTCCTGACTAGCGGGGGCTCCTACGAGCAGTACTTC	CASSFLTSGGSYEQYF
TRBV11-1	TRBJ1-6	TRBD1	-	TGTGCCAGCAGCTTAAATGTTCGGGGACAGGGGAGTACTTCACCCCTCCACTTT	CASSLNVRGQGSTSPLHF
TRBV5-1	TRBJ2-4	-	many	TGCGCCAGCAGCTTGGAAGAAAACATTCAGTACTTC	CASSLEENIQYF
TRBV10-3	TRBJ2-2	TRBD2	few	TGTGCCACCAGGACTAGCGGGAGCGGGAACACCGGGGAGCTGTTTTTT	CATRTSGSGNTGELFF
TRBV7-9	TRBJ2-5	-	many	TGTGCCAGCAGCCAAAGAATTCAAGAGACCCAGTACTTC	CASSQRIQETQYF
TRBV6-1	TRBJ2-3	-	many	TGTGCCAGCCGTCGATCGAATGGGGTCGCAGATACGCAGTATTTT	CASRRSNGVADTQYF
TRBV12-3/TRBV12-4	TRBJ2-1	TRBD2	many	TGTGCCAGCAGTTGGGGACTAGCGGCGATTAATGAGCAGTTCTTC	CASSWGLAAINEQFF
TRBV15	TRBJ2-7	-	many	TGTGCCACCAGCCCAGAACGGGGGTCCTACGAGCAGTACTTC	CATSPERGSYEQYF
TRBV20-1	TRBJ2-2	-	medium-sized	TGCAGTGCTAGAGATAAGGGGGACGTCGGGGAGCTGTTTTTT	CSARDKGDVGELFF
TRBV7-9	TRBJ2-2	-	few	TGTGCCAGCAGCTTAAAACTAGCTAGCGCGAACACCGGGGAGCTGTTTTTT	CASSLKLASANTGELFF
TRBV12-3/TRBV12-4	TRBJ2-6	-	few	TGTGCCAGCACACCTTCTGGGGCCAACGTCCTGACTTTC	CASTPSGANVLTF
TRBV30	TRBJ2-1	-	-	TGTGCCTGGGAAGGCCTGATTGAGCAGTTCTTC	CAWEGLIEQFF
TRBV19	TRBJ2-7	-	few	TGTGCCAATACCAAATTCGGGACAACTTGCTTC	CANTKFGTTCF